The present entry profiles one TCR beta chain with its context. The CDR3 spans 14 residues. Trimming removed 6 bases at V and 5 bases at J, with 13 bases between. CDR1 is MNHEY and CDR2 is SVGAGI in the germline V gene. The data originate from a study of cytomegalovirus exposure and HLA in healthy donors. PCR amplification relied on 60 Vbeta primers (plus 13 Jbeta primers). Clones were sequenced by immunoSEQ multiplex PCR, and TCRdb holds only the in-frame ones, with some missing. The sample data list just over 80,000 clones. Specimen: PBMCs. The chain is built from TRBV6-5 and TRBJ1-4; D is possibly TRBD1 (6 bases). The TCR was taken from a woman younger than 45 in good health and CMV-seronegative. CDR3 sequence (DNA): TGTGCCAGCAGACCCCAGGGGACAAATGAAAAACTGTTTTTT. It is translated as CASRPQGTNEKLFF.